This entry features one TCR beta chain sequence. These data originate in a study of T cell changes during pregnancy in multiple sclerosis. Trimming cost V 3 bases and J 7 bases; bases outside gene matches: 12. Germline V gives CDR1 KGHSH, CDR2 LQKENI. This CDR3 has 17 amino acids. Generated by immunoSEQ multiplex PCR, the TCRdb table keeps only in-frame clones and is missing some. The sample has about 93,000 clones, about 92% seen once. The TCR originated in a female donor with multiple sclerosis, enrolled in a pregnancy study. This specimen was peripheral blood, taken after pregnancy. The chain couples TRBV18 to TRBJ2-3; TRBD1 aligns across 11 bases. CDR3 DNA: TGTGCCAGCTCACCGTTTTCAAGGACAGGGGGCTTGAATACGCAGTATTTT. This sequence encodes CASSPFSRTGGLNTQYF.